This paragraph covers one T cell receptor beta chain sequence. This clone was counted between two and nine times. The clone's antigen remains unknown. No much larger clone is present one base from it, and per-base qualities are unavailable. Collaborating institutions collected whole blood in K2EDTA tubes following their own protocols. For TCRbeta analysis, collaborators shipped samples as frozen whole blood, isolated PBMCs, or DNA extracted from either of those sample types. The record originates from a study of blood T cell repertoires in COVID-19 (dated by TCRdb to the early 2020s). For the wider study: The collaborator samples originated in the United States, Italy and Spain and spanned the acute and convalescent phases of COVID-19. The material from the prospective study consisted of cDNA or gDNA derived from T cells, B-cell-depleted T cells, or PBMCs. Subjects who had been exposed to COVID-19, were actively infected with it, or had recovered from it provided the deeply sampled blood TCRbeta repertoires that made up the dataset. The repertoires were released in a freely available public database intended as a resource for research on the immune response to SARS-CoV-2. Samples were obtained from the ongoing ImmuneRACE study (first 160 participants) and from 1,000 to 1,500 subjects provided by 6 global collaborators. The sample metadata nearly always contained a de-identified subject ID, COVID-19 status, age in years and sex. Where available, HLA class I and class II types were obtained from metadata supplied by the sample provider rather than from assay-based typing. Results the study describes overall, beyond this receptor: The amount of clinical and demographic metadata varied by source and participant and was provided uncurated.

The junction carries 10 bases between V and J, which are trimmed by 3 bases and 4 bases respectively. CDR1 KGHSH and CDR2 LQKENI were looked up in the germline V gene. The CDR3 sequence holds 13 residues, the cysteine and phenylalanine included. CDR3 DNA is the only sequence kept; it has 39 bases, read in frame from the first base. TCRbeta CDR3 regions were amplified from genomic DNA by means of the immunoSEQ Assay, a bias-controlled multiplex PCR. The original pipeline was this. Within the assay, amplification of reference gene primers was used to estimate how many nucleated cells each sample contained. To quantify the absolute abundance of each unique TCRbeta CDR3 rearrangement, sequence reads were collapsed and filtered. For each sample, productive Simpson clonality was calculated by taking the square root of Simpson's diversity index across productive rearrangements. As stored in TCRdb, this immuneACCESS dataset retains in-frame rearrangements with V and J assigned. A fraction of the clones does not appear; measured against another copy, unresolved V genes explain less than half of the discrepancy, and the remainder lacks a known reason. That table is the source of V, J and clone size, and D and trimming were worked out from the DNA. This sample holds under 55,000 clones; 89% were observed only once. Clones ranked in the top ten supply less than 2.5% of the sample.

This receptor was identified in a human donor in a cohort sampled during active COVID-19. The material sequenced was peripheral blood. The receptor chain draws on TRBV18 and TRBJ2-7, with the D gene call left open. Here is the DNA: TGTGCCAGCTCACCGATTGAGAGATACGAGCAGTACTTC. Its protein reads: CASSPIERYEQYF.